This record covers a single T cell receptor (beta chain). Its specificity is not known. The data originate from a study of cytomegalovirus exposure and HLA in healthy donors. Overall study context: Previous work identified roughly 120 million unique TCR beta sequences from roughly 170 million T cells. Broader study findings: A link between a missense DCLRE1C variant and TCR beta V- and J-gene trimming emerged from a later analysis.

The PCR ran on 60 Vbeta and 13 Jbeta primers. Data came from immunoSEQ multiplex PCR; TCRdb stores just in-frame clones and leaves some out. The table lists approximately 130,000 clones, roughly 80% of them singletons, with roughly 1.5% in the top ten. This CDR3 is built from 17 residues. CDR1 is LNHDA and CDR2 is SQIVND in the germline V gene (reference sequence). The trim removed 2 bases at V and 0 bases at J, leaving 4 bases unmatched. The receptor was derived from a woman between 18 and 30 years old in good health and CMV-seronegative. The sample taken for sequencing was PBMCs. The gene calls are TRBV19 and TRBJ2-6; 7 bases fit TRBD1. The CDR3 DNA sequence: TGTGCCAGTAGTATAAGACAGGGCCTCTCTGGGGCCAACGTCCTGACTTTC. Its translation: CASSIRQGLSGANVLTF.